This TCR beta chain was sequenced during a study of blood T cell repertoires in COVID-19. As for the study in general: COVID-19 samples from acute and convalescent phases originated in the United States, Italy and Spain. PBMCs, B-cell-depleted T cells, or T cells were the source of the cDNA or gDNA that made up the material.

The germline CDR1 and CDR2 sequences are SEHNR and FQNEAQ (reference sequence). Trimming shortened V by 4 bases and J by 4 bases, and 17 bases separated the two germline ends. This CDR3 is 16 amino acids long. Sequencing used immunoSEQ multiplex PCR; TCRdb keeps in-frame clones, though not all of them. The repertoire holds more than 200,000 clones, with around nine tenths as singletons. Participant-reported clinical history was the basis for cohort assignment. The chain carries TRBV7-9 and TRBJ1-5, with a weak D call TRBD1 (5 bases). The sequence came from a woman aged 30 to 39 with acute COVID-19. The sequencing input was PBMCs or T cells enriched from blood (not recorded which). DNA for the CDR3: TGTGCCAGCAGCTCCAGTCAACAGGATCTAAATCAGCCCCAGCATTTT. It is translated as CASSSSQQDLNQPQHF.